A selection of T cell receptor beta chains follows, all from one sample in a study of PD-L1 blockade in urothelial cancer. Clones were sequenced by immunoSEQ multiplex PCR, and TCRdb holds only the in-frame ones, with some missing. There are under 50,000 clones in the sample; approximately 90% occur only once, and 11% lies in the top ten. Sequenced material: PBMCs, taken around atezolizumab (anti-PD-L1) treatment. These receptors were collected from a woman aged 55-70 years with urothelial cancer. Each CDR3 is given with its conserved first and last residue. D genes are given only for firm matches. Size values are once, few and many counts, or a class for expanded clones, and some rows have none.

>TRBD1|TRBV18|NA|TRBJ1-1
TGTGCCAGCTCACCAACAGGGGCAGGCAAGGGCACTGAAGCTTTCTTT
CASSPTGAGKGTEAFF
>NA|TRBV6-6|NA|TRBJ2-7
TGTGCCAGCAGGACGACAGGGAGGACCTACGAGCAGTACTTC
CASRTTGRTYEQYF
>TRBD1|TRBV5-1|once|TRBJ2-2
TGCGCCAGCAGCAGTGACAGGGGAGGCACCGGGGAGCTGTTTTTT
CASSSDRGGTGELFF
>TRBD1|TRBV7-2|NA|TRBJ1-4
TGTGCCAGCAGATTCGGGACAGGGGTAGCTAATGAAAAACTGTTTTTT
CASRFGTGVANEKLFF
>NA|TRBV6-5|NA|TRBJ1-3
TGTGCCAGCAGTTACTCGAGAGGGGGGGACAACACCATATATTTT
CASSYSRGGDNTIYF
>NA|TRBV4-2|NA|TRBJ2-1
TGTGCCAGCAGCCACCCCCCAAGAGGGAGCGGGCGCAATGAGCAGTTCTTC
CASSHPPRGSGRNEQFF
>TRBD2|TRBV6-5|NA|TRBJ2-1
TGTGCCAGCAGCCTAGCGGGAGCCCACAATGAGCAGTTCTTC
CASSLAGAHNEQFF
>NA|TRBV28|NA|TRBJ2-1
TGTGCCAGCAGTCCCCTCGTGGGGCTCTACAATGAGCAGTTCTTC
CASSPLVGLYNEQFF
>TRBD1|TRBV2|NA|TRBJ2-6
TGTGCCAGCAGTGCCCCGCAGGGGGCAGGTGGGGCCAACGTCCTGACTTTC
CASSAPQGAGGANVLTF
>NA|TRBV4-2|NA|TRBJ2-1
TGTGCCAGCAGCCACAGGGGCTCCTACAATGAGCAGTTCTTC
CASSHRGSYNEQFF
>TRBD2|TRBV18|NA|TRBJ2-1
TGTGCCAGCTCACCGGGACTAGCGGGAGGACTATACAATGAGCAGTTCTTC
CASSPGLAGGLYNEQFF